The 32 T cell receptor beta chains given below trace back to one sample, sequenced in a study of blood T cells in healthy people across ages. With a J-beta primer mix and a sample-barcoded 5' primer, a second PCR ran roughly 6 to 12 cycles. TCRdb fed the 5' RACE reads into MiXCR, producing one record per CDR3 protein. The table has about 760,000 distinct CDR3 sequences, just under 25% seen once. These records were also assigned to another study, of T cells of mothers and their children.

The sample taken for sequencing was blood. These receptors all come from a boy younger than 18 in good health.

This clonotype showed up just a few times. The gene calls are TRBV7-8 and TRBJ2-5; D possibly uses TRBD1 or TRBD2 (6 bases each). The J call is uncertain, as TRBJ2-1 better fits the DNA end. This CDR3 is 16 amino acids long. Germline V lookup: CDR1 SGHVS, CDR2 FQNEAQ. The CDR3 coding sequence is TGTGCCAGCAAGGTGGGGGGCGCCGGCCTCCACAATGAGCAGTTCTTC. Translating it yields CASKVGGAGLHNEQFF.

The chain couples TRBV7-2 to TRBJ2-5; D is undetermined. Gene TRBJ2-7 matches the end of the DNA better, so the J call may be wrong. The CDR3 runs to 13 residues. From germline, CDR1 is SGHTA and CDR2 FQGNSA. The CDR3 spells CASSFYTSYEQYF. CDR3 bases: TGTGCCAGCAGCTTTTATACCAGCTACGAGCAGTACTTC.

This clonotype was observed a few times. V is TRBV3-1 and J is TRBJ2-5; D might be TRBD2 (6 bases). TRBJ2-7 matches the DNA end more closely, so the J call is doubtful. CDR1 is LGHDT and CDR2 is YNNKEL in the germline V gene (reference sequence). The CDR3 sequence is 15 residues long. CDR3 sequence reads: CASSQEAGSPYEQYF. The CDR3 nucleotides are TGTGCCAGCAGCCAAGAAGCCGGGAGTCCCTACGAGCAGTACTTC.

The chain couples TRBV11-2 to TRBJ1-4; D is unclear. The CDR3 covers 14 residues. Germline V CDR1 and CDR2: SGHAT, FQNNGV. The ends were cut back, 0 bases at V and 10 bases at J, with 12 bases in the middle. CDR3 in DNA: TGTGCCAGCAGCTTAGATAATGGCGGCGCAAAACTGTTTTTT. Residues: CASSLDNGGAKLFF. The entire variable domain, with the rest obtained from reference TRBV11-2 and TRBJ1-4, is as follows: EAGVAQSPRYKIIEKRQSVAFWCNPISGHATLYWYQQILGQGPKLLIQFQNNGVVDDSQLPKDRFSAERLKGVDSTLKIQPAKLEDSAVYLCASSLDNGGAKLFFGSGTQLSVL.

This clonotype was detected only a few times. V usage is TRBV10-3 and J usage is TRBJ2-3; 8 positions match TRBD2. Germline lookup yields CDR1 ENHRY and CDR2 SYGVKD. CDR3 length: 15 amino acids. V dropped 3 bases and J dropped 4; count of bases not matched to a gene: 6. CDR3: CAISDRSGGSDTQYF. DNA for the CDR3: TGTGCCATCAGTGATAGGAGCGGGGGATCAGATACGCAGTATTTT.

CDR3 loop: CSAGPARDTEAFF. Here the CDR3 DNA reads TGCAGCGCCGGCCCCGCCAGGGACACTGAAGCTTTCTTT. V usage is TRBV29-1 and J usage is TRBJ1-1; TRBD1 might be the D (5 bases). Trimming took 7 bases from V and 3 from J, leaving 15 bases between them. CDR1 SQVTM and CDR2 ANQGSEA come from the germline V gene. This CDR3 contains 13 residues.

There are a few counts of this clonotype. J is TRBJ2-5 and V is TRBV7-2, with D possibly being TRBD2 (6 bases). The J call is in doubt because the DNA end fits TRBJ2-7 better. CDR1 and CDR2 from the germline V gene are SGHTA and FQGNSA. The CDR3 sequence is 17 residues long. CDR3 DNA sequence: TGTGCCAGCAGCTTAGCGGGCGAGGGAGGTGTCTCCTACGAGCAGTACTTC. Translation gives CASSLAGEGGVSYEQYF.

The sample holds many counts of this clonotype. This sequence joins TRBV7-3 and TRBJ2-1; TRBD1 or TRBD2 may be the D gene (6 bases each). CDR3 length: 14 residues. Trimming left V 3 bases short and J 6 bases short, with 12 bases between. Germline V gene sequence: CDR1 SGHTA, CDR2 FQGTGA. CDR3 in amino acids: CASSLRGVTNEQFF. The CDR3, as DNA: TGTGCCAGCAGCTTGAGGGGGGTTACCAATGAGCAGTTCTTC.

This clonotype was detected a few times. CDR3 DNA: TGTGCCAGCAGTTTGGACGGGAATCCCCACGAGCAGTACTTC. Translated, it gives CASSLDGNPHEQYF. The chain joins TRBV12-3 or TRBV12-4 to TRBJ2-7; TRBD2 might be the D (5 bases). This CDR3 spans 14 amino acids. V dropped 3 bases and J dropped 5 bases, with 14 bases sitting between them.

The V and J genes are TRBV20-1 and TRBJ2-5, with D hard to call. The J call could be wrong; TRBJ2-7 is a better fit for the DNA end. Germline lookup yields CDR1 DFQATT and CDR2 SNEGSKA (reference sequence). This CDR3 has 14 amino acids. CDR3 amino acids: CSARDNGTYYEQYF. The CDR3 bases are TGCAGTGCTAGAGATAACGGAACTTACTACGAGCAGTACTTC.

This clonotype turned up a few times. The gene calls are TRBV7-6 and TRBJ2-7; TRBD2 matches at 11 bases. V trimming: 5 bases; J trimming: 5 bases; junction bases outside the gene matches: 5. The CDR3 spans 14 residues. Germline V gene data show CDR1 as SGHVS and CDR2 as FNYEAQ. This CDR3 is CASSPELAGDEQYF. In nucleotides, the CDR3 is TGTGCCAGCAGCCCCGAACTAGCGGGAGACGAGCAGTACTTC.

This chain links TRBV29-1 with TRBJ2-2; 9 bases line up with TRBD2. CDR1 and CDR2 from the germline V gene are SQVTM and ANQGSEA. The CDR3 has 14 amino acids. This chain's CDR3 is CSGIAGELTGELFF. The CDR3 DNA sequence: TGCAGTGGGATAGCGGGAGAGCTGACCGGGGAGCTGTTTTTT.

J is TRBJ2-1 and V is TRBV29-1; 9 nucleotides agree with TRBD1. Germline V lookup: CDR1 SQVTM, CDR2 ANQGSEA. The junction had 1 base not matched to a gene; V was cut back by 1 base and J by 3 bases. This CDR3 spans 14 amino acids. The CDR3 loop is CSVEGTGDYNEQFF. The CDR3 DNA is TGCAGCGTTGAAGGGACAGGGGACTACAATGAGCAGTTCTTC.

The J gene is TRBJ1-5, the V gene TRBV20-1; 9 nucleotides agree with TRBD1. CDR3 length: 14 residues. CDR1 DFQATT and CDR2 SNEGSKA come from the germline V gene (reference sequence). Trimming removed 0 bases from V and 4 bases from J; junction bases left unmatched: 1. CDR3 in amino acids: CSAREGQGNQPQHF. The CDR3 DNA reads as TGCAGTGCTAGAGAAGGACAGGGGAATCAGCCCCAGCATTTT.

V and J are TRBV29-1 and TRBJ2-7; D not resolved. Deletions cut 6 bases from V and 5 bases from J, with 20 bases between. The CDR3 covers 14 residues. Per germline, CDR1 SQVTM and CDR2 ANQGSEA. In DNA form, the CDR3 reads TGCAGCGTGAGAGACCCTACTCGCCGGGACGAGCAGTACTTC. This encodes CSVRDPTRRDEQYF.

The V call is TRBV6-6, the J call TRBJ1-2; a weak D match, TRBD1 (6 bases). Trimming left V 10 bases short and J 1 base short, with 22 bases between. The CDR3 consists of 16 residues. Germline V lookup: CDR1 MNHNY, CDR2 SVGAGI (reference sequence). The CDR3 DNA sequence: TGTGCCACAAACCCACTAGGGGGTGGCCTTAACTATGGCTACACCTTC. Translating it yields CATNPLGGGLNYGYTF.

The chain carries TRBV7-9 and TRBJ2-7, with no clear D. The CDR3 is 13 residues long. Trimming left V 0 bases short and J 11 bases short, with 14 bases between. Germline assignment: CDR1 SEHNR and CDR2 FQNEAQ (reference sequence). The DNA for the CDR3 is TGTGCCAGCAGCTTAGCCTATGGACCTCCGGAGTACTTC. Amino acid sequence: CASSLAYGPPEYF.

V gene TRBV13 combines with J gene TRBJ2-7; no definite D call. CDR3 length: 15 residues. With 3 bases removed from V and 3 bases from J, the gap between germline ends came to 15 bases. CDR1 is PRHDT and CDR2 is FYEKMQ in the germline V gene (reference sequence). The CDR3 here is CASSLAGFGVYEQYF. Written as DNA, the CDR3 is TGTGCCAGCAGCTTGGCAGGCTTTGGGGTCTACGAGCAGTACTTC.

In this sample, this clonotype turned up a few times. CDR3 residues: CAISESEFAGSGYTF. In nucleotides, the CDR3 is TGTGCCATCAGTGAGTCGGAATTTGCGGGTTCTGGCTACACCTTC. The chain couples TRBV10-3 to TRBJ1-2; no firm D call. The V gene's germline CDR1 is ENHRY and CDR2 SYGVKD. The CDR3 length is 15 residues. Trimming left V 0 bases short and J 7 bases short, with 15 bases between.

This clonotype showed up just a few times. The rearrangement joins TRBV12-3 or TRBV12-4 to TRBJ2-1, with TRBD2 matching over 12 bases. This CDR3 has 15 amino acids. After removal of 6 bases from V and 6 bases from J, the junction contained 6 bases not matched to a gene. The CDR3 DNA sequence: TGTGCCAGCAGCCTAGCGGGGGGGCCTGCCAATGAGCAGTTCTTC. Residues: CASSLAGGPANEQFF.

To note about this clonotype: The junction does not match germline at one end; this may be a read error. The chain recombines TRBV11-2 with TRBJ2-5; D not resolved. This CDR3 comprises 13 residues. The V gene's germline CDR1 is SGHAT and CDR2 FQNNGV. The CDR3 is CASSRAIGETQYF. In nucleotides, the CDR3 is TGCGCCAGCAGCCGGGCCATTGGGGAGACCCAGTACTTC.

The CDR3, as DNA: TGTGCCAGCAGCTTAGATAGGACTAGCGCTCAAGAGACCCAGTACTTC. It encodes CASSLDRTSAQETQYF. The rearrangement uses TRBV11-2 and TRBJ2-5; 9 nucleotides match TRBD2. This CDR3 spans 16 amino acids. J was trimmed by 2 bases and V by 0 bases; bases with no gene match: 4. Germline lookup yields CDR1 SGHAT and CDR2 FQNNGV. The entire variable domain, with the rest obtained from reference TRBV11-2 and TRBJ2-5, is as follows: EAGVAQSPRYKIIEKRQSVAFWCNPISGHATLYWYQQILGQGPKLLIQFQNNGVVDDSQLPKDRFSAERLKGVDSTLKIQPAKLEDSAVYLCASSLDRTSAQETQYFGPGTRLLVL.

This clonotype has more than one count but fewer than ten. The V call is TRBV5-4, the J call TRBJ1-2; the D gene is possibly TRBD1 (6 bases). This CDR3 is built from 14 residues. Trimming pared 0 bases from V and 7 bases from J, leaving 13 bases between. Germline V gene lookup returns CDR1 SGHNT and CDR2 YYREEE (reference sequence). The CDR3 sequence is CASSLGAGVSGYTF. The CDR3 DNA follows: TGTGCCAGCAGCTTGGGCGCAGGGGTATCTGGCTACACCTTC. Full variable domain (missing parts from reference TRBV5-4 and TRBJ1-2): ETGVTQSPTHLIKTRGQQVTLRCSSQSGHNTVSWYQQALGQGPQFIFQYYREEENGRGNFPPRFSGLQFPNYSSELNVNALELDDSALYLCASSLGAGVSGYTFGSGTRLTVV.

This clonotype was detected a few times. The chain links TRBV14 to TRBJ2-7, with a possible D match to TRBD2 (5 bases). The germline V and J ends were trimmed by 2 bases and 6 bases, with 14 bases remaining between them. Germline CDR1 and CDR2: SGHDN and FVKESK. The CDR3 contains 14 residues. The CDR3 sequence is CASSQFGGGSEQYF. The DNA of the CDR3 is TGTGCCAGCAGCCAATTTGGAGGCGGTAGCGAGCAGTACTTC.

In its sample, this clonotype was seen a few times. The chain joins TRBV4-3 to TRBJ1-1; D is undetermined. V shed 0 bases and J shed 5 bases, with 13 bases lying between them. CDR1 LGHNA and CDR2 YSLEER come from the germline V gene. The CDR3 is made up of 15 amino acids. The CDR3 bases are TGCGCCAGCAGCCAAGATGGTGGAGGGAGGACTGAAGCTTTCTTT. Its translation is CASSQDGGGRTEAFF.

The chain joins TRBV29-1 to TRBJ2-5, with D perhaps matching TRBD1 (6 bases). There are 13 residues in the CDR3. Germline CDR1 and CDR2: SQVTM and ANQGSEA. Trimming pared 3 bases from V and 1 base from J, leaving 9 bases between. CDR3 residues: CSVEEDSQETQYF. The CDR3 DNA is TGCAGCGTTGAGGAGGACAGCCAAGAGACCCAGTACTTC.

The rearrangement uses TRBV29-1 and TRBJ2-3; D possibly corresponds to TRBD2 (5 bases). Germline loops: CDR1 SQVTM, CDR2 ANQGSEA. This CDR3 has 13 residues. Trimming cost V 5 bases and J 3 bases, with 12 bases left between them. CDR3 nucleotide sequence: TGCAGCGTTCGGATGTTAGCGACAGATACGCAGTATTTT. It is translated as CSVRMLATDTQYF.

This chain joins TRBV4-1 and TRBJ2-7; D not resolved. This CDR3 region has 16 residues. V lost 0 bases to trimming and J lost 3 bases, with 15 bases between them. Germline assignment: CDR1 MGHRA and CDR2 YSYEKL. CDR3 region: CASSQEYAGNSYEQYF. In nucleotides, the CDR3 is TGCGCCAGCAGCCAAGAATACGCAGGCAACAGCTACGAGCAGTACTTC.

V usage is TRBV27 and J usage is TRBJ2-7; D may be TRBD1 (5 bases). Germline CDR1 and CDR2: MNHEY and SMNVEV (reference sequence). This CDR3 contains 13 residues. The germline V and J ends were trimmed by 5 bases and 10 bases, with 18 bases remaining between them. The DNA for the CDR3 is TGTGCCAGCAGTCCACTACCGCGACAGTTTCAGTACTTC. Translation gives CASSPLPRQFQYF.

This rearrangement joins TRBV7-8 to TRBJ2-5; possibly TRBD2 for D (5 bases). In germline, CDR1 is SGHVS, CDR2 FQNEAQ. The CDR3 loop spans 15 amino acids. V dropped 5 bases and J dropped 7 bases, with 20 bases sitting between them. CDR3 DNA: TGTGCCAGCAGCCCAAGATCGGAGGCCCTCGGGACCCAGTACTTC. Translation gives CASSPRSEALGTQYF.

The CDR3 nucleotides are TGTGCCAGCAGCCCCGAGCCGGGACTAGCGGGAGTTTGGGCCTACGAGCAGTACTTC. As protein: CASSPEPGLAGVWAYEQYF. This rearrangement joins TRBV7-6 to TRBJ2-5; 14 bases map to TRBD2. The assigned J gene may be wrong: the sequence end matches TRBJ2-7 better. Per the germline V gene, CDR1 is SGHVS and CDR2 is FNYEAQ. The CDR3 extends over 19 amino acids.

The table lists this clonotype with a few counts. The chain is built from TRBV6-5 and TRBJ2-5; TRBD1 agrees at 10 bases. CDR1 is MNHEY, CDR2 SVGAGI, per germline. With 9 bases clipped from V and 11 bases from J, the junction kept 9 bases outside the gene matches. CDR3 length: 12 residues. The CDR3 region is CARGTGARKQYF. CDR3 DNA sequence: TGTGCCAGGGGGACAGGGGCTAGAAAGCAGTACTTC.